This TCR beta chain was retrieved from a study of CD8+ T cells in alopecia areata. Once RNA had been extracted, it was reverse transcribed into cDNA to act as the sequencing template. Sequenced by immunoSEQ multiplex PCR; TCRdb stores in-frame clones only, minus some. The repertoire consists of about 140,000 clones, with more than 85% occurring once and the leading ten covering over 10%. Treatment denoted: oral pan-JAK inhibitor, 5-10 mg twice daily. Here the sequenced sample was CD8+ T cells sorted from blood, taken at week 4, from a patient treated with tofacitinib. The TCR sequence derives from a human donor with alopecia areata.

DNA for the CDR3: TGCAGCGTTGTTGGGGTATCGGCGTTTAGCTCCTACAATGAGCAGTTCTTC. This encodes CSVVGVSAFSSYNEQFF. This chain links TRBV29-1 with TRBJ2-1; no definite D call. Germline CDR1 is SQVTM and CDR2 is ANQGSEA. With 4 bases removed from V and 0 bases from J, the gap between germline ends came to 19 bases. The CDR3 covers 17 residues.